Listed below are T cell receptor beta chains from one sample, sequenced in a study of blood T cell repertoires in COVID-19. Sequenced by immunoSEQ multiplex PCR; TCRdb stores in-frame clones only, minus some. The data hold roughly 250,000 clones, with around 87% observed a single time. The sequenced sample consisted of PBMCs or T cells enriched from blood (not recorded which). Source of these receptors: a young woman who had recovered from COVID-19. CDR3s include the opening cysteine and the closing phenylalanine or tryptophan. A D gene is named only where the DNA matches it firmly. Clone sizes are given selectively: once, few, many, or a class where the clone is expanded.

J gene	clone size	D gene	V gene	CDR3 protein	CDR3 DNA
TRBJ2-3	-	TRBD2	TRBV7-9	CASSRIAGSTDTQYF	TGTGCCAGCAGCCGAATAGCGGGGAGCACAGATACGCAGTATTTT
TRBJ1-2	-	-	TRBV19	CASSISRGYGYTF	TGTGCCAGTAGTATATCCAGGGGCTATGGCTACACCTTC
TRBJ1-2	-	-	TRBV11-2	CASRRGIDRYLNYGYTF	TGTGCCAGCAGGCGCGGAATCGACAGATATCTTAACTATGGCTACACCTTC
TRBJ2-5	once	-	TRBV3-1/TRBV3-2	CASWTRTEETQYF	TGTGCCAGCTGGACACGGACAGAAGAGACCCAGTACTTC
TRBJ2-6	-	TRBD1	TRBV27	CASSPRQGAGANVLTF	TGTGCCAGCAGTCCCCGACAGGGGGCTGGGGCCAACGTCCTGACTTTC
TRBJ2-3	-	TRBD2	TRBV11-2	CASSPRGGRADTQYF	TGTGCCAGCAGCCCTCGGGGGGGCCGGGCAGATACGCAGTATTTT
TRBJ1-5	-	-	TRBV2	CASSRGRGDQPQHF	TGTGCCAGCAGTCGAGGGCGAGGAGATCAGCCCCAGCATTTT
TRBJ1-6	-	-	TRBV25-1	CASSISPLHF	TGTGCCAGCAGTATATCACCCCTCCACTTT
TRBJ2-3	-	TRBD2	TRBV18	CASSPRSGGADTQYF	TGTGCCAGCTCACCCAGATCTGGGGGGGCAGATACGCAGTATTTT
TRBJ2-2	-	-	TRBV30	CAWILTGELFF	TGTGCCTGGATTCTCACCGGGGAGCTGTTTTTT
TRBJ2-1	many	-	TRBV2	CASSEARVNEQFF	TGTGCCAGCAGTGAAGCGCGGGTAAATGAGCAGTTCTTC
TRBJ1-4	-	TRBD1	TRBV6-5	CAISGTGNEKLFF	TGTGCCATCTCAGGGACAGGGAATGAAAAACTGTTTTTT
TRBJ2-7	-	TRBD1	TRBV19	CASTPGQGSYEQYF	TGTGCCAGTACCCCGGGACAGGGATCCTACGAGCAGTACTTC
TRBJ2-7	-	-	TRBV7-9	CASSPTDYEQYF	TGTGCCAGCAGTCCTACAGACTACGAGCAGTACTTC
TRBJ2-5	-	-	TRBV11-2	CASSSHGTQQETQYF	TGTGCCAGCAGCTCCCACGGGACACAACAAGAGACCCAGTACTTC
TRBJ1-5	-	-	TRBV10-2	CASSESYDSHQPQHF	TGCGCCAGCAGTGAGTCGTACGACAGTCATCAGCCCCAGCATTTT
TRBJ1-6	once	-	TRBV23-1	CASSQKWPGVSSYNSPLHF	TGCGCCAGCAGTCAAAAATGGCCAGGGGTTAGCTCCTATAATTCACCCCTCCACTTT
TRBJ2-2	once	-	TRBV7-9	CASSLVSGRGTGELFF	TGTGCCAGCAGCTTAGTTTCCGGGAGAGGCACCGGGGAGCTGTTTTTT
TRBJ1-1	-	TRBD1	TRBV20-1	CSARGQDITEAFF	TGCAGTGCTCGTGGACAGGACATCACTGAAGCTTTCTTT
TRBJ1-2	once	-	TRBV4-1	CASSRYAGGFSYGYTF	TGCGCCAGCAGCCGTTACGCGGGGGGCTTTAGCTATGGCTACACCTTC
TRBJ2-2	-	TRBD2	TRBV3-1/TRBV3-2	CASSLTGRGELFF	TGTGCCAGCAGCCTGACCGGGAGGGGGGAGCTGTTTTTT
TRBJ1-1	-	-	TRBV27	CASSGNIGFTEAFF	TGTGCCAGCAGTGGTAACATCGGGTTCACTGAAGCTTTCTTT
TRBJ2-7	-	TRBD2	TRBV6-1	CASSEARTRIYEQYF	TGTGCCAGCAGTGAAGCGCGGACTAGAATCTACGAGCAGTACTTC
TRBJ1-4	-	-	TRBV6-5	CASRGTATNEKLFF	TGTGCCAGCCGAGGGACTGCAACTAATGAAAAACTGTTTTTT
TRBJ2-3	-	TRBD2	TRBV13	CASSLGGRAGGPLVYF	TGTGCCAGCAGCTTAGGCGGTCGGGCGGGGGGTCCCCTGGTGTATTTT
TRBJ2-7	once	-	TRBV5-4	CASSPRPTEGQYF	TGTGCCAGCAGCCCCCGCCCTACCGAGGGGCAGTACTTC
TRBJ2-5	-	TRBD2	TRBV5-4	CASRLAGFQETQYF	TGTGCCAGCAGACTAGCGGGGTTCCAAGAGACCCAGTACTTC
TRBJ1-6	-	TRBD1	TRBV30	CAWTGQDNSPLHF	TGTGCCTGGACGGGACAGGATAATTCACCCCTCCACTTT
TRBJ1-1	-	TRBD1	TRBV19	CASSPQGGGSEAFF	TGTGCCAGTAGTCCCCAGGGGGGAGGTTCTGAAGCTTTCTTT
TRBJ1-5	-	-	TRBV21-1	CASSGRGASNQPQHF	TGTGCCAGCAGCGGCAGGGGGGCTAGCAATCAGCCCCAGCATTTT
TRBJ1-2	-	-	TRBV6-5	CASTRGDNDYGYTF	TGTGCCAGCACCCGGGGGGACAACGACTATGGCTACACCTTC
TRBJ2-1	once	TRBD2	TRBV5-1	CASSSGTSGALNEQFF	TGCGCCAGCAGCTCCGGGACTAGCGGGGCTTTGAATGAGCAGTTCTTC
TRBJ2-6	-	-	TRBV11-2	CASSQGETGLFSGANVLTF	TGTGCCAGCAGCCAGGGGGAGACAGGACTATTCTCTGGGGCCAACGTCCTGACTTTC
TRBJ2-1	-	TRBD1	TRBV30	CAWSEGAVVNEQFF	TGTGCCTGGAGCGAGGGGGCGGTTGTCAATGAGCAGTTCTTC
TRBJ1-4	-	TRBD1	TRBV27	CASSLRTGRELFF	TGTGCCAGCAGTTTGAGGACAGGGAGGGAACTGTTTTTT
TRBJ2-5	-	TRBD1	TRBV4-1	CASSQDPGQGQETQYF	TGCGCCAGCAGCCAAGACCCGGGACAGGGGCAAGAGACCCAGTACTTC
TRBJ2-3	-	-	TRBV3-1/TRBV3-2	CASSQERSYEGDTQYF	TGTGCCAGCAGCCAAGAGCGATCCTACGAGGGAGATACGCAGTATTTT
TRBJ1-2	-	-	TRBV6-5	CASSSPAVITRDGYTF	TGTGCCAGCAGTTCCCCCGCAGTCATAACGAGGGATGGCTACACCTTC
TRBJ1-2	-	-	TRBV4-1	CASSLIRDPGGHGYTF	TGCGCCAGCAGCCTCATACGGGACCCGGGAGGACATGGCTACACCTTC
TRBJ1-2	-	TRBD1	TRBV6-5	CASSLQGADGYTF	TGTGCCAGCAGTCTACAGGGGGCGGATGGCTACACCTTC